This T cell receptor (beta chain) was identified in a study of T cells after yellow fever vaccination. Overall study results and limits: There was a small share of clonotypes that showed up in both the CD4 and CD8 compartments.

This clonotype showed up just a few times. Its antigen is unknown. A single record per CDR3 protein comes from TCRdb applying MiXCR to the 5' RACE reads. The sample has fewer than 350,000 distinct CDR3 sequences, approximately 4.5% seen once; the top ten hold approximately 20%. Sample: PBMCs, taken 15 days after the yellow fever booster vaccination. This TCR was recovered from a man aged 18 to 29 who received the YFV17D yellow fever vaccine.

The CDR3 protein is CASTDRGGTDTQYF. CDR3 DNA sequence: TGTGCCAGCACCGACAGGGGAGGTACAGATACGCAGTATTTT. The chain couples TRBV7-9 to TRBJ2-3, with 8 bases matching TRBD1. The CDR3 extends over 14 amino acids. The V and J ends lost 7 bases and 3 bases, in that order; junction bases with no gene match: 6. The germline V gene has CDR1 SEHNR and CDR2 FQNEAQ (reference sequence). Full variable domain (remainder filled in from reference TRBV7-9 and TRBJ2-3): DTGVSQNPRHKITKRGQNVTFRCDPISEHNRLYWYRQTLGQGPEFLTYFQNEAQLEKSRLLSDRFSAERPKGSFSTLEIQRTEQGDSAMYLCASTDRGGTDTQYFGPGTRLTVL.